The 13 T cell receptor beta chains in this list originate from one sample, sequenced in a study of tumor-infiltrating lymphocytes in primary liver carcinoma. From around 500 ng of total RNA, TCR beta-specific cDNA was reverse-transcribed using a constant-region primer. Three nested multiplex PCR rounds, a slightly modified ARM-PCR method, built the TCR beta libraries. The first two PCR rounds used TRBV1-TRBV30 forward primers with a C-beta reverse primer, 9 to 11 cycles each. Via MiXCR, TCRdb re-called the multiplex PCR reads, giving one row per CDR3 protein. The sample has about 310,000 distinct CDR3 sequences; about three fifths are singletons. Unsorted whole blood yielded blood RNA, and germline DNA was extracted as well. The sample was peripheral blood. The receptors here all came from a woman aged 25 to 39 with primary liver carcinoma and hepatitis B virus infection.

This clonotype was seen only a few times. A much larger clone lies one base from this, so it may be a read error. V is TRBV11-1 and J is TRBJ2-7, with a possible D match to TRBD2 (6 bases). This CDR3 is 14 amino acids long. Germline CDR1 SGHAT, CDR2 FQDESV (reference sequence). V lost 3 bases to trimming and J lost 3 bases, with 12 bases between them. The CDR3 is CASSLTQGGYEQYF. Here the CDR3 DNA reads TGTGCCAGCAGCTTGACTCAGGGAGGCTACGAGCAGTACTTC.

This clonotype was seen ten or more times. Here the CDR3 DNA reads TGTGCCAGCAGTTTAATCCGGCAGACCCAACAGTTCTTC. This codes for CASSLIRQTQQFF. The gene calls are TRBV12-3 or TRBV12-4 and TRBJ2-1, with D uncertain. CDR3 size: 13 residues. V was clipped by 2 bases and J by 13 bases, with 15 bases between them.

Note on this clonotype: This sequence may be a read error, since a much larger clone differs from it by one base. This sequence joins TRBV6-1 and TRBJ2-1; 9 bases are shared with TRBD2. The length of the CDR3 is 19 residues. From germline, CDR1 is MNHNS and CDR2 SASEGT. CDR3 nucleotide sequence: TGTGCCAGCAGTGAAGGGTCGTGGGGGAATGCGGGAGGGAGGAATGAGCAGTTGTTC. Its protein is CASSEGSWGNAGGRNEQLF.

The CDR3 here is CASSSPQGLNTEAFF. CDR3 in DNA: TGTGCCAGCAGTTCTCCACAGGGCCTGAACACTGAAGCTTTCTTT. The rearrangement links TRBV28 to TRBJ1-1; TRBD1 is a possible D gene (6 bases). This CDR3 is 15 amino acids long. The germline V and J ends were trimmed by 4 bases and 0 bases, with 12 bases remaining between them. The V gene's germline CDR1 is MDHEN and CDR2 SYDVKM.

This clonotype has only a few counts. CDR3 nucleotide sequence: TGTGCCAGCAGTAGGACCTATGGCTACACCTTC. Protein: CASSRTYGYTF. The chain is built from TRBV6-2 or TRBV6-3 and TRBJ1-2; D ambiguous. Trimming pared 5 bases from V and 4 bases from J, leaving 5 bases between. The germline V gene encodes CDR1 MNHEY and CDR2 SVGEGT. There are 11 residues in the CDR3.

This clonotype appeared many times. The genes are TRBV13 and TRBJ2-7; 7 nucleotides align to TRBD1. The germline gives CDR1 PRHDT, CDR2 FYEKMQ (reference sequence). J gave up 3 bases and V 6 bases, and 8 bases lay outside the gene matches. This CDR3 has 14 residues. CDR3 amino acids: CASRPSGQHYEQYF. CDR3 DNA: TGTGCCAGCAGACCTTCGGGACAGCACTACGAGCAGTACTTC. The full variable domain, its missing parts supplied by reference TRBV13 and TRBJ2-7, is AAGVIQSPRHLIKEKRETATLKCYPIPRHDTVYWYQQGPGQDPQFLISFYEKMQSDKGSIPDRFSAQQFSDYHSELNMSSLELGDSALYFCASRPSGQHYEQYFGPGTRLTVT.

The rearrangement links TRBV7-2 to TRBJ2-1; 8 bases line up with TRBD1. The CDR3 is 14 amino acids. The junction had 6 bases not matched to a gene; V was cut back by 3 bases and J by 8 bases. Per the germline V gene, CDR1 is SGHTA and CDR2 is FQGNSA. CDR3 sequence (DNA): TGTGCCAGCAGCTTGGACCAGGGGGCCGATGAGCAGTTCTTC. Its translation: CASSLDQGADEQFF.

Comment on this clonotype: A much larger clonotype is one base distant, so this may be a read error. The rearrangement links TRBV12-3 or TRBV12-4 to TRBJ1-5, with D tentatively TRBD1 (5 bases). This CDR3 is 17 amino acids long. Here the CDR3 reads CTSSFRQGGSSNQPQHF. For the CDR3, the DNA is TGTACCAGCAGTTTTCGGCAGGGAGGGTCTAGCAATCAGCCCCAGCATTTT.

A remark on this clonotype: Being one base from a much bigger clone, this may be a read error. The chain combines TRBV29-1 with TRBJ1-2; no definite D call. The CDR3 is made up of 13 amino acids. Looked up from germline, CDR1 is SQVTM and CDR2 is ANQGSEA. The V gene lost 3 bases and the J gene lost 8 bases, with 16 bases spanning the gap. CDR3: CSVDGVVEEGYTF. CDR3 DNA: TGCAGCGTTGACGGGGTTGTGGAGGAGGGCTACACCTTC.

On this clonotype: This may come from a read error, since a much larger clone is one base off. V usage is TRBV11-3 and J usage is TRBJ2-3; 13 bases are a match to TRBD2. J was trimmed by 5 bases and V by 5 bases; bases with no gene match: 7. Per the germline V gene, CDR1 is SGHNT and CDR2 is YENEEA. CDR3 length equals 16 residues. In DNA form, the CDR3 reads TGTGCCAGCAGCCTAGGACTAGCGGGGGTGAGAGATACGCAGTATTTT. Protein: CASSLGLAGVRDTQYF.

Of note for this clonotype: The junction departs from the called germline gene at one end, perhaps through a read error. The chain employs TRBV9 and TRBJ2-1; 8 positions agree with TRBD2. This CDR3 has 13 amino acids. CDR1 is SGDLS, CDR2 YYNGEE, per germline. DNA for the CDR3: TGCGCCAGCAGTGTTAGCGGGAAGGATGAGCAGTTCTTC. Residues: CASSVSGKDEQFF.

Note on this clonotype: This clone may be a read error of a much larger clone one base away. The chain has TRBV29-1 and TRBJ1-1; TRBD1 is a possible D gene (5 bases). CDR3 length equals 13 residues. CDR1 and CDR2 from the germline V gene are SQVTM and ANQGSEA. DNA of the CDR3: TGCACCGGCCGGGGGGGATGGAACACTGAAGCTTTCTTT. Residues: CTGRGGWNTEAFF.

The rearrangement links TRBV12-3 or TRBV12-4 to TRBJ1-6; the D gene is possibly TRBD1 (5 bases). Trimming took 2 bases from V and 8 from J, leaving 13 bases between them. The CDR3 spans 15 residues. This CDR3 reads CASSLRDREDSPLHF. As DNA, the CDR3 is TGTGCCAGCAGTTTAAGGGACCGAGAGGATTCACCCCTCCACTTT.